A single sample gave rise to the 7 T cell receptor beta chains below, sequenced in a study of T cell repertoires in cytomegalovirus infection (dated by TCRdb to about 2019). The treatment or condition label here, explained by the study, means: in vitro stimulation with specific CMV peptide epitopes to enrich CMV-specific T cells. Sequencing was performed on an Illumina HiSeq 1500. Using fastp trimming at Q25 and MiXCR clonotype assembly, TCRdb reanalyzed the public sequencing data and kept in-frame beta chains. Rows matching on CDR3 protein sequence are summarized as one entry with the most common DNA and genes. Across this sample there are about half a million distinct CDR3 sequences, with more than 30% seen only once. The top ten clones comprise roughly a sixth of the sample. These receptors have no identified antigens. The specimen was cultured PBMCs, collected from culture after CMV antigen stimulation. The source is a human donor in good health (CMV status not recorded). Some clones in this sample may be carry-over from other donors' samples.

This clonotype was counted a single time. The CDR3 DNA reads TGCGCCAGCAGCGCCGGGACTAGTTCCAACGAGCAGTACGTC. It specifies CASSAGTSSNEQYV. The chain is built from TRBV5-1 and TRBJ2-7; 8 positions match TRBD2. The CDR3 sequence is 14 residues long. The germline V gene encodes CDR1 SGHRS and CDR2 YFSETQ. Losses at the gene ends were 4 bases for V and 5 bases for J; bases not matched to a gene: 8.

J is TRBJ2-1 and V is TRBV24-1, with 9 positions matching TRBD1. CDR1 and CDR2 from the germline V gene are KGHDR and SFDVKD. After removal of 9 bases from V and 8 bases from J, the junction contained 16 bases not matched to a gene. The CDR3 has 16 residues. The CDR3 loop reads CATSAGQGIEVDEQFF. CDR3 DNA: TGTGCCACCTCTGCGGGACAGGGAATAGAAGTCGATGAGCAGTTCTTC.

This clonotype was seen more than once but under ten times. V and J are TRBV12-3 or TRBV12-4 and TRBJ1-4; D ambiguous. Trimming removed 1 base from V and 0 bases from J, with 15 bases in between. This CDR3 spans 18 amino acids. CDR3 amino acids: CASSLVPPFSATNEKLFF. The CDR3, as DNA: TGTGCCAGCAGTTTAGTACCCCCCTTCAGCGCAACTAATGAAAAACTGTTTTTT.

This rearrangement joins TRBV5-4 to TRBJ2-1; D ambiguous. Germline CDR1 reads SGHNT; CDR2 reads YYREEE (reference sequence). The CDR3 runs 12 residues. V was cut by 5 bases and J by 9 bases, with 12 bases left in between. CDR3: CASSSSEVEQFF. In DNA, the CDR3 is TGTGCCAGCAGTTCGAGCGAGGTTGAGCAGTTCTTC.

The gene calls are TRBV6-1 and TRBJ1-1; D may be TRBD1 (5 bases). The V end lost 6 bases, the J end lost 4 bases, and 15 bases lay between the germline ends. This CDR3 region has 14 residues. Per germline, CDR1 MNHNS and CDR2 SASEGT. CDR3 region: CASSSGTLTTEAFF. The DNA for the CDR3 is TGTGCCAGCAGCTCCGGGACTTTGACCACTGAAGCTTTCTTT.

A few counts support this clonotype. The chain couples TRBV12-3 or TRBV12-4 to TRBJ2-1; D is unresolved. Trimming left V 7 bases short and J 0 bases short, with 10 bases between. The CDR3 sequence is 14 residues long. The CDR3: CASTGGVSYNEQFF. CDR3 DNA sequence: TGTGCCAGCACTGGTGGGGTCTCCTACAATGAGCAGTTCTTC.

The chain employs TRBV10-3 and TRBJ2-5; D not certain. With 0 bases removed from V and 5 bases from J, the gap between germline ends came to 13 bases. Germline V gene lookup returns CDR1 ENHRY and CDR2 SYGVKD. The CDR3 sequence is 15 residues long. The DNA for the CDR3 is TGTGCCATCAGTGAGTCGATCAGGTTGGGTGAGACCCAGTACTTC. Translated: CAISESIRLGETQYF.